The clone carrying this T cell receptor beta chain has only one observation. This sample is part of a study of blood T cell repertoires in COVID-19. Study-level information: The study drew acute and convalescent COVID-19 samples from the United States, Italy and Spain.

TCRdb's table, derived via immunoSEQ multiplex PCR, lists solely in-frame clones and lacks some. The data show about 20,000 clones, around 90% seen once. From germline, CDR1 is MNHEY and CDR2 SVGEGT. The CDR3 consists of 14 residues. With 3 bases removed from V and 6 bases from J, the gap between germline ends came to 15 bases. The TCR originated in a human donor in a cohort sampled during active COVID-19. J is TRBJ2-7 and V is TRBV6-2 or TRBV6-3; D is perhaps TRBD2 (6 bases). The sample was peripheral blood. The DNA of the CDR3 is TGTGCCAGCAGTTATGGGGGGTCCAAGGGCGAGCAGTACTTC. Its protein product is CASSYGGSKGEQYF.